The T cell receptor (beta chain) under discussion was sequenced for a study of cytomegalovirus exposure and HLA in healthy donors. Study results and limitations: A later analysis showed TCR association rates differing by HLA locus, peaking at DRB1 and lowest at HLA-C.

CDR1 is SGHRS, CDR2 YFSETQ, per germline. The CDR3 is 16 amino acids. The trim removed 0 bases at V and 5 bases at J, leaving 10 bases unmatched. PCR involved 60 Vbeta and 13 Jbeta primers. Some clones are missing from TCRdb's copy, which holds only in-frame ones; the method was immunoSEQ multiplex PCR. The repertoire holds 150,000 to 200,000 clones, with under 85% as singletons. Regarding this clone: Antigen: not known.

Sequenced: PBMCs. This receptor was taken from a woman between 25 and 40 years old in good health and CMV-seronegative. This chain joins TRBV5-1 and TRBJ2-5, with 7 bases that match TRBD2. As DNA, the CDR3 is TGCGCCAGCAGCTTGGGTCCTAGCGGAGGAGGTGAGACCCAGTACTTC. It encodes CASSLGPSGGGETQYF.